This TCR beta chain was identified during a study of control samples from healthy donors and cancer patients. Here immunoSEQ multiplex PCR was the method, and the copy in TCRdb shows in-frame clones only, minus some. This table has about 130,000 clones, 90% appearing once. Per germline, CDR1 MNHEY and CDR2 SVGAGI. The CDR3 length is 15 residues. The V segment lost 8 bases and the J segment 5 bases; nucleotides outside the gene matches: 13. The chain links TRBV6-5 to TRBJ2-5, with TRBD1 identical over 8 bases. The receptor was derived from a young man in good health. Source material: blood. CDR3 in amino acids: CASPGLDRERETQYF. CDR3 bases: TGTGCCAGCCCGGGCTTGGACAGGGAGCGGGAGACCCAGTACTTC.